Each of the 14 T cell receptor beta chains below was sequenced from the same sample in a study of T cell changes during pregnancy in multiple sclerosis. Repertoires were generated with immunoSEQ multiplex PCR, while TCRdb's copy carries only in-frame clones and drops some. The sample yields approximately 99,000 clones, 90% seen once. The sample was peripheral blood, taken in the second trimester of pregnancy. Receptor source: a female donor in good health, enrolled as a control in a pregnancy study.

The rearrangement uses TRBV6-1 and TRBJ2-7; TRBD2 matches 8 bases. With V trimmed by 5 bases and J by 3 bases, 6 bases remained unmatched. Germline V gives CDR1 MNHNS, CDR2 SASEGT. The CDR3 is made up of 14 amino acids. The CDR3 DNA reads TGTGCCAGCAGTTCGAGCGGGAGCTTCTACGAGCAGTACTTC. Translation gives CASSSSGSFYEQYF.

V is TRBV5-3 and J is TRBJ1-4; 7 nucleotides agree with TRBD1. TRBV5-3 is given ORF status, its function remaining uncertain. There are 13 residues in the CDR3. The V and J ends lost 10 bases and 3 bases, in that order; junction bases with no gene match: 6. The CDR3 region is CARPGTANEKLFF. As DNA, the CDR3 is TGTGCCCGACCGGGGACAGCTAATGAAAAACTGTTTTTT.

The chain is built from TRBV5-1 and TRBJ2-5; D is possibly TRBD1 (6 bases). Germline values: CDR1 SGHRS, CDR2 YFSETQ. CDR3 length: 13 residues. The V end was cut by 4 bases, the J end by 5 bases, with 12 bases between. The CDR3 DNA reads as TGCGCCAGCAGCCCCCGGGACATGGAGACCCAGTACTTC. This translates into CASSPRDMETQYF.

The chain recombines TRBV19 with TRBJ1-5; 9 bases line up with TRBD1. The CDR3 extends over 15 amino acids. J lost 8 bases, V lost 1 base, and 6 bases had no gene match. Germline CDR1 reads LNHDA; CDR2 reads SQIVND (reference sequence). As DNA, the CDR3 is TGTGCCAGTAGTATAGGAGGACAGGGGTTGGAGCCCCAGCATTTT. Amino acid sequence: CASSIGGQGLEPQHF. The whole variable domain, filled in from reference TRBV19 and TRBJ1-5, reads DGGITQSPKYLFRKEGQNVTLSCEQNLNHDAMYWYRQDPGQGLRLIYYSQIVNDFQKGDIAEGYSVSREKKESFPLTVTSAQKNPTAFYLCASSIGGQGLEPQHFGDGTRLSIL.

The CDR3 region has the DNA TGTGCCAGCAGCTCAGGGCGGAGTAAGACTGAAGCTTTCTTT. This codes for CASSSGRSKTEAFF. The chain combines TRBV5-8 with TRBJ1-1; D is possibly TRBD1 (5 bases). Trimming removed 3 bases from V and 5 bases from J, with 14 bases in between. This CDR3 region has 14 residues. CDR1 SGHTS and CDR2 YDEGEE come from the germline V gene.

This chain links TRBV19 with TRBJ1-2, with 9 bases fitting TRBD1. V shed 6 bases and J 6 bases; nucleotides not matched to a gene: 8. This CDR3 is built from 14 residues. Germline V lookup: CDR1 LNHDA, CDR2 SQIVND (reference sequence). CDR3 residues: CASSNRDREDGYTF. The CDR3 DNA reads as TGTGCCAGTAGCAACCGGGACAGGGAGGATGGCTACACCTTC.

As DNA, the CDR3 is TGTGCCAGCAGTTTTAGTCGCGGAGGGTACGAGCAGTACTTC. This gives the protein CASSFSRGGYEQYF. This chain joins TRBV27 and TRBJ2-7, with D possibly matching TRBD2 (6 bases). The CDR3 sequence is 14 residues long. Germline V gives CDR1 MNHEY, CDR2 SMNVEV (reference sequence). Trimming removed 3 bases at V and 4 bases at J, with 13 bases between.

The J gene is TRBJ1-2, the V gene TRBV5-6, with D possibly being TRBD1 (5 bases). The V gene's germline CDR1 is SGHDT and CDR2 YYEEEE. V lost 2 bases, J lost 3 bases, and 14 bases lay in between. This CDR3 has 15 amino acids. This chain's CDR3 is CASSLIRVGYYGYTF. Written as DNA, the CDR3 is TGTGCCAGCAGCTTAATCAGGGTAGGGTACTATGGCTACACCTTC.

This chain uses TRBV11-2 with TRBJ2-7; 7 bases agree with TRBD2. Germline CDR1 SGHAT, CDR2 FQNNGV. With V trimmed by 1 base and J by 1 base, 13 bases remained unmatched. CDR3 size: 18 residues. DNA of the CDR3: TGTGCCAGCAGCTTAGTTTACCAGAGGCGGGAGTCGTCCTACGAGCAGTACTTC. It yields the protein CASSLVYQRRESSYEQYF.

V and J are TRBV5-1 and TRBJ2-7; 11 positions agree with TRBD1. This CDR3 has 16 residues. J gave up 6 bases and V 4 bases, and 12 bases lay outside the gene matches. The germline V gene encodes CDR1 SGHRS and CDR2 YFSETQ. CDR3 nucleotide sequence: TGCGCCAGCAGCGCACGTCCCGGGACAGGGGGAGGCGAGCAGTACTTC. Protein: CASSARPGTGGGEQYF. Full variable domain (outside the CDR3, taken from reference TRBV5-1 and TRBJ2-7): KAGVTQTPRYLIKTRGQQVTLSCSPISGHRSVSWYQQTPGQGLQFLFEYFSETQRNKGNFPGRFSGRQFSNSRSEMNVSTLELGDSALYLCASSARPGTGGGEQYFGPGTRLTVT.

CDR3 loop: CSVAGGQINYGYTF. As DNA, the CDR3 is TGCAGCGTTGCGGGGGGGCAGATTAACTATGGCTACACCTTC. The chain uses TRBV29-1 and TRBJ1-2; D may be TRBD1 (6 bases). The CDR3 contains 14 residues. V dropped 4 bases and J dropped 1 base, with 13 bases sitting between them. CDR1 SQVTM and CDR2 ANQGSEA come from the germline V gene.

This chain uses TRBV28 with TRBJ2-4; 7 nucleotides line up with TRBD2. V lost 6 bases and J lost 8; bases outside the gene matches: 4. CDR1 and CDR2 from the germline V gene are MDHEN and SYDVKM. The CDR3 contains 12 residues. DNA of the CDR3: TGTGCCAGCAGAAAGACTAGCCACATTCAGTACTTC. Protein: CASRKTSHIQYF.

This sequence joins TRBV14 and TRBJ2-1; no reliable D call. The CDR3 extends over 13 amino acids. Trimming took off 5 bases at V and 6 bases at J, with 11 bases between the two ends. In germline, CDR1 is SGHDN, CDR2 FVKESK. The CDR3 protein is CASSFSHGNEQFF. The CDR3, as DNA: TGTGCCAGCAGCTTCTCCCACGGCAATGAGCAGTTCTTC.

This clone has a single count. This chain links TRBV7-6 with TRBJ1-2; D possibly corresponds to TRBD1 (6 bases). This CDR3 contains 14 residues. CDR1 is SGHVS, CDR2 FNYEAQ, per germline. The V end was cut by 5 bases, the J end by 4 bases, with 14 bases between. For the CDR3, the DNA is TGTGCCAGCAGCCCCAGGACAGCCTTCTATGGCTACACCTTC. This gives the protein CASSPRTAFYGYTF.